This is a list of T cell receptor beta chains from one sample in a study of OX40 agonist ivuxolimab in advanced cancers. This table comes from immunoSEQ multiplex PCR, and its TCRdb copy is limited to in-frame clones, with some not included. Of 82,000 or so clones listed, around 90% were seen once; the top ten hold about 1.1%. Sample: CD4+ or CD8+ T cells sorted from blood, taken in a trial of the OX40 agonist ivuxolimab. The receptor source for this set is an adult with an advanced solid tumor such as melanoma, head and neck, liver or kidney cancer. CDR3s include the opening cysteine and the closing phenylalanine or tryptophan. The D gene is left open where the match is weak. Expanded clones get a size class; other rows say once, few or many, or leave the size out.

. TRBJ1-3 . TRBV11-2 CASSLEPWTVSGNTIYF TGTGCCAGCAGCTTAGAACCCTGGACAGTCTCTGGAAACACCATATATTTT
. TRBJ2-7 . TRBV6-5 CASRRLAWVDF TGTGCCAGCAGAAGACTCGCTTGGGTTGACTTC
TRBD2 TRBJ2-1 . TRBV10-1 CASSSGTSQGVNEQFF TGCGCCAGCAGCTCCGGGACTAGCCAGGGGGTGAATGAGCAGTTCTTC
. TRBJ1-2 once TRBV10-2 CASSEDRRYGYTF TGCGCCAGCAGTGAGGACAGGCGGTATGGCTACACCTTC
. TRBJ1-5 . TRBV2 CASSDGTEDSNQPQHF TGTGCCAGCAGTGACGGAACAGAGGATAGCAATCAGCCCCAGCATTTT
TRBD2 TRBJ2-5 . TRBV7-2 CASSGLGTSGVETQYF TGTGCCAGCAGCGGACTCGGGACTAGCGGCGTAGAGACCCAGTACTTC
TRBD2 TRBJ2-5 . TRBV10-3 CAISEQAGGMETQYF TGTGCCATCAGTGAACAAGCGGGAGGGATGGAGACCCAGTACTTC
. TRBJ2-3 . TRBV15 CATSRPTSDTQYF TGTGCCACCAGCAGACCGACATCAGATACGCAGTATTTT
. TRBJ1-3 few TRBV5-1 CASSLALGMGNTIYF TGCGCCAGCAGCTTGGCCCTGGGGATGGGAAACACCATATATTTT
. TRBJ1-3 . TRBV4-1 CASSPSSGVVRNTIYF TGCGCCAGCAGCCCCTCGTCCGGGGTAGTAAGAAACACCATATATTTT
. TRBJ2-1 few TRBV6-5 CASSGRERAEQFF TGTGCCAGCAGCGGTAGGGAGCGGGCTGAGCAGTTCTTC
TRBD1 TRBJ2-2 . TRBV28 CASSSGQDTGELFF TGTGCCAGCAGTTCCGGACAGGACACCGGGGAGCTGTTTTTT
. TRBJ1-6 . TRBV6-1 CASSEALRGQWDNSPLHF TGTGCCAGCAGTGAAGCGCTTCGAGGACAGTGGGATAATTCACCCCTCCACTTT
TRBD1 TRBJ2-5 . TRBV11-3 CASSRTGQETQYF TGTGCCAGCAGCCGGACAGGCCAAGAGACCCAGTACTTC
TRBD2 TRBJ2-7 once TRBV5-4 CASSPGTSGSEQYF TGTGCCAGCAGCCCGGGGACTAGCGGGAGCGAGCAGTACTTC
. TRBJ2-2 . TRBV2 CASSSETINTGELFF TGTGCCAGCAGTTCGGAGACTATTAACACCGGGGAGCTGTTTTTT
. TRBJ2-7 . TRBV7-2 CASSFKGDTAYEQYF TGTGCCAGCAGCTTTAAGGGCGACACCGCCTACGAGCAGTACTTC
. TRBJ2-5 . TRBV6-5 CASSYSKDRGWETQYF TGTGCCAGCAGTTACTCCAAGGACCGGGGGTGGGAGACCCAGTACTTC
. TRBJ2-1 once TRBV27 CASSRLPRSFNEQFF TGTGCCAGCAGTCGACTACCACGCTCATTCAATGAGCAGTTCTTC
. TRBJ1-5 . TRBV28 CASRWTDSNQPQHF TGTGCCAGCAGATGGACAGATAGCAATCAGCCCCAGCATTTT
. TRBJ2-7 . TRBV10-1 CASSGSGPRYF TGCGCCAGCAGTGGATCGGGCCCCCGGTACTTC
. TRBJ1-2 . TRBV19 CASSMTPTGGYTF TGTGCCAGTAGTATGACCCCGACTGGAGGCTACACCTTC
TRBD1 TRBJ2-7 . TRBV28 CASSLGTGSYEQYF TGTGCCAGCAGTTTAGGGACAGGTTCCTACGAGCAGTACTTC
. TRBJ2-2 few TRBV6-6 CASSTGRGLNTGELFF TGTGCCAGCAGTACGGGGCGGGGTTTAAACACCGGGGAGCTGTTTTTT
TRBD2 TRBJ2-7 . TRBV6-5 CASTTTSGTPYEQYF TGTGCCAGCACCACGACTAGCGGGACTCCCTACGAGCAGTACTTC
. TRBJ1-5 . TRBV7-2 CASSRTFNQPQHF TGTGCCAGCAGCCGGACCTTCAATCAGCCCCAGCATTTT
. TRBJ2-7 . TRBV28 CASRPTSPGPGEQYF TGTGCCAGCAGGCCAACCTCCCCGGGCCCGGGGGAGCAGTACTTC
. TRBJ2-1 . TRBV6-6 CASSYPGSGNEQFF TGTGCCAGCAGTTACCCCGGGAGCGGTAATGAGCAGTTCTTC
. TRBJ2-3 . TRBV27 CASSEGEGEPTDTQYF TGTGCCAGCAGCGAGGGGGAAGGTGAGCCCACAGATACGCAGTATTTT
TRBD1 TRBJ1-1 . TRBV18 CASSLRTGENTEAFF TGTGCCAGCTCCCTCAGGACAGGGGAGAACACTGAAGCTTTCTTT
. TRBJ2-5 . TRBV18 CASSLGIGETQYF TGTGCCAGCTCACTCGGGATAGGGGAGACCCAGTACTTC
TRBD2 TRBJ2-7 once TRBV28 CASSPASGFSYEQYF TGTGCCAGCAGTCCAGCTAGCGGCTTCTCCTACGAGCAGTACTTC
. TRBJ1-1 . TRBV19 CASSVHPNTEAFF TGTGCCAGTAGTGTCCACCCGAACACTGAAGCTTTCTTT
TRBD2 TRBJ2-7 few TRBV6-5 CASRGLAGSYEQYF TGTGCCAGCAGAGGACTAGCGGGCTCCTACGAGCAGTACTTC
. TRBJ2-1 . TRBV7-3 CASSSFAKGPEQFF TGTGCCAGCAGCTCCTTCGCTAAGGGGCCTGAGCAGTTCTTC
. TRBJ1-1 . TRBV28 CASSLDRPRAKAFF TGTGCCAGCAGTTTAGACAGGCCAAGGGCTAAAGCTTTCTTT
. TRBJ2-3 once TRBV6-1 CASSASPHNTDTQYF TGTGCCAGCAGCGCTAGCCCCCACAACACAGATACGCAGTATTTT
. TRBJ2-7 once TRBV28 CASSLAGQNYEQYF TGTGCCAGCAGTTTAGCGGGACAGAACTACGAGCAGTACTTC
. TRBJ1-3 . TRBV25-1 CASREGAGNTIYF TGTGCCAGCAGAGAGGGGGCTGGAAACACCATATATTTT
. TRBJ2-7 . TRBV28 CASKNGGGGSYEQYF TGTGCCAGCAAAAACGGAGGGGGAGGCTCCTACGAGCAGTACTTC
. TRBJ1-2 . TRBV5-4 CASSSTTSTAIYGYTF TGTGCCAGCAGCTCTACAACCTCCACGGCCATCTATGGCTACACCTTC
TRBD2 TRBJ2-2 . TRBV30 CAWSLAGFFRGELFF TGTGCCTGGAGTTTAGCGGGGTTCTTTAGGGGGGAGCTGTTTTTT
TRBD1 TRBJ2-2 . TRBV6-6 CASSYGGTGAGELFF TGTGCCAGCAGTTACGGCGGGACAGGGGCCGGGGAGCTGTTTTTT
. TRBJ2-4 . TRBV27 CASSPGRGANIQYF TGTGCCAGCAGTCCGGGGAGAGGAGCAAACATTCAGTACTTC
TRBD2 TRBJ2-3 . TRBV5-6 CATRTSGTDTQYF TGTGCCACCCGAACTAGCGGGACAGATACGCAGTATTTT
. TRBJ1-1 . TRBV5-4 CASSRRGVMDTEAFF TGTGCCAGCAGCCGCAGAGGGGTTATGGACACTGAAGCTTTCTTT
. TRBJ1-1 . TRBV19 CASSRQNTEAFF TGTGCCAGTAGTCGGCAGAACACTGAAGCTTTCTTT
. TRBJ1-2 . TRBV30 CAWRKGGYTF TGTGCCTGGAGAAAAGGTGGCTACACCTTC
. TRBJ2-7 . TRBV5-4 CASRGNSYEQYF TGTGCCAGCAGGGGGAACTCCTACGAGCAGTACTTC
. TRBJ1-1 once TRBV7-9 CASSRTGNTEAFF TGTGCCAGCAGCCGTACAGGGAACACTGAAGCTTTCTTT
. TRBJ2-6 . TRBV28 CASSFPGANVLTF TGTGCCAGCAGTTTTCCTGGGGCCAACGTCCTGACTTTC
. TRBJ2-5 . TRBV20-1 CSGWGLETQYF TGCAGTGGTTGGGGTTTAGAGACCCAGTACTTC
. TRBJ1-5 . TRBV11-1 CASSLGGGGNQPQHF TGTGCCAGCAGCTTAGGGGGAGGGGGCAATCAGCCCCAGCATTTT
. TRBJ2-2 . TRBV11-3 CASSLDRARARTGELFF TGTGCCAGCAGCTTAGATAGGGCCAGGGCGCGCACCGGGGAGCTGTTTTTT
TRBD1 TRBJ1-4 . TRBV7-6 CASSLAGQINEKLFF TGTGCCAGCAGCTTAGCGGGACAGATTAATGAAAAACTGTTTTTT